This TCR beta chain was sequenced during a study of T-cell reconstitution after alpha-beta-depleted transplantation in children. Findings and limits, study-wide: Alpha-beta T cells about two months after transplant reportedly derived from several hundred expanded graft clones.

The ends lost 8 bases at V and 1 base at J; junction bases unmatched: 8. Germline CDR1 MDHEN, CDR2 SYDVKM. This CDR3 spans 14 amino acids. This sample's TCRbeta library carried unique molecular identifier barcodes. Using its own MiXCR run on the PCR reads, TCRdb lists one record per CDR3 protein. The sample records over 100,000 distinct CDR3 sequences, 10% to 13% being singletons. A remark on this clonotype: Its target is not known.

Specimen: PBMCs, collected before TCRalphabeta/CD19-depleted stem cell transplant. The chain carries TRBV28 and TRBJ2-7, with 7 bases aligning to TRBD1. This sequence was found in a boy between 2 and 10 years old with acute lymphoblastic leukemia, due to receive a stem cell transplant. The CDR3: CASPPYRGSYEQYF. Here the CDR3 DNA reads TGTGCCAGCCCCCCTTACAGGGGATCCTACGAGCAGTACTTC.